Each of the 21 T cell receptor beta chains below was sequenced from the same sample in a study of T-cell memory formation after mild COVID-19 (dated by TCRdb to about 2021). Preparation of the library involved 5' RACE. For sequencing, an Illumina NovaSeq 6000 was employed. TCRdb ran its own pipeline on the public reads, namely fastp trimming at Q25 and MiXCR clone calling, and kept in-frame beta chains. CDR3 protein duplicates are merged, each entry listing the most common genes and DNA. The sample table holds a few hundred thousand distinct CDR3 sequences, of which approximately 27% were seen once. Of the sample, roughly 12% falls within the top ten clones. Material for sequencing was PBMCs or a T cell subset sorted from them (not recorded which). Receptors were obtained from an adult woman who had mild COVID-19 (a few samples of this study predate the infection). The sample titles of this study are shuffled in the database, so cell type and time point are left out; the donor was told from shared clones.

The rearrangement joins TRBV9 to TRBJ2-3; D may be TRBD2 (6 bases). Trimming took 3 bases from V and 6 from J, leaving 23 bases between them. Per the germline V gene, CDR1 is SGDLS and CDR2 is YYNGEE. CDR3 length: 17 amino acids. This chain's CDR3 is CASSAIPALAKTDTQYF. The CDR3 DNA reads TGTGCCAGCAGCGCGATCCCGGCACTAGCAAAAACGGATACGCAGTATTTT. The whole variable domain, remainder taken from reference TRBV9 and TRBJ2-3, is DSGVTQTPKHLITATGQRVTLRCSPRSGDLSVYWYQQSLDQGLQFLIQYYNGEERAKGNILERFSAQQFPDLHSELNLSSLELGDSALYFCASSAIPALAKTDTQYFGPGTRLTVL.

V gene TRBV7-2 combines with J gene TRBJ1-2; TRBD1 agrees at 9 bases. V shed 8 bases and J 4 bases; nucleotides not matched to a gene: 11. This CDR3 has 15 amino acids. The germline gives CDR1 SGHTA, CDR2 FQGNSA. The DNA for the CDR3 is TGTGCCAGCTCCCTAGATGGGGGACAGGGCTATGGCTACACCTTC. Amino acid sequence: CASSLDGGQGYGYTF.

This clonotype appeared a few times. The V and J genes are TRBV5-1 and TRBJ1-4, with 9 bases aligning to TRBD1. The CDR3 has 15 amino acids. V lost 1 base and J lost 7; bases outside the gene matches: 5. Per the germline V gene, CDR1 is SGHRS and CDR2 is YFSETQ. The CDR3 protein is CASSLTGGNAEKLFF. In DNA, the CDR3 is TGCGCCAGCAGCTTGACAGGGGGCAATGCTGAAAAACTGTTTTTT.

This clonotype has only a few counts. CDR3 protein: CASSEGLAGATDTQYF. Here the CDR3 DNA reads TGCGCCAGCAGCGAAGGACTAGCGGGGGCCACAGATACGCAGTATTTT. The chain joins TRBV5-1 to TRBJ2-3, with TRBD2 identical over 13 bases. Germline assignment: CDR1 SGHRS and CDR2 YFSETQ. V lost 4 bases to trimming and J lost 2 bases; unmatched junction nucleotides: 4. The CDR3 extends over 16 amino acids.

This clonotype was counted only a few times. The gene calls are TRBV6-5 and TRBJ2-7; 8 bases map to TRBD1. There are 16 residues in the CDR3. V shed 5 bases, J shed 2 bases, and the junction held 11 bases outside the gene matches. CDR1 MNHEY and CDR2 SVGAGI come from the germline V gene. CDR3 DNA: TGTGCCAGCAGTACTCCTCGGACAGGGAAAACCTACGAGCAGTACTTC. Amino acids: CASSTPRTGKTYEQYF.

This clonotype was picked up a small number of times. The rearrangement links TRBV7-2 to TRBJ2-5; D perhaps matches TRBD1 (8 bases). CDR3 size: 16 residues. Germline CDR1 is SGHTA and CDR2 is FQGNSA. The V end was cut by 5 bases, the J end by 2 bases, with 18 bases between. CDR3 region: CASSPGQGGGQETQYF. Here the CDR3 DNA reads TGTGCCAGCAGCCCCGGACAGGGAGGGGGTCAAGAGACCCAGTACTTC.

In this sample, this clonotype turned up many times. CDR3: CASSPRTSGVGEQYF. The CDR3 region has the DNA TGTGCCAGCAGCCCCCGGACTAGCGGGGTCGGCGAGCAGTACTTC. The J gene is TRBJ2-7, the V gene TRBV3-1, with 12 bases matching TRBD2. Germline assignment: CDR1 LGHDT and CDR2 YNNKEL (reference sequence). The V and J ends lost 4 bases and 6 bases, in that order; junction bases with no gene match: 7. The CDR3 is 15 residues long.

In this sample, this clonotype turned up a few times. The rearrangement links TRBV25-1 to TRBJ2-2; D perhaps matches TRBD2 (5 bases). CDR1 and CDR2 from the germline V gene are MGHDK and SYGVNS. V was clipped by 3 bases and J by 1 base, with 12 bases between them. This CDR3 region has 16 residues. For the CDR3, the DNA is TGTGCCAGCAGTGATCAGGAGGTGGTGAACACCGGGGAGCTGTTTTTT. Its translation is CASSDQEVVNTGELFF.

This clonotype has more than one count but fewer than ten. This chain connects TRBV12-3 or TRBV12-4 to TRBJ2-3; 10 nucleotides match TRBD1. There are 13 residues in the CDR3. V lost 7 bases and J lost 5; bases outside the gene matches: 3. CDR3 nucleotides: TGTGCCAGCACCTGGACAGGGGGAGATACGCAGTATTTT. This sequence encodes CASTWTGGDTQYF.

The chain employs TRBV16 and TRBJ1-5, with no clear D. Germline V gene data show CDR1 as KGHSY and CDR2 as FQNENV. V shed 2 bases and J shed 2 bases, with 10 bases lying between them. This CDR3 has 15 amino acids. The CDR3, as DNA: TGTGCCAGCAGCCAACCGGGTGCGCGCAATCAGCCCCAGCATTTT. This translates into CASSQPGARNQPQHF.

This clonotype was observed a handful of times. The V gene is TRBV9, the J gene TRBJ2-1; 8 nucleotides agree with TRBD2. This CDR3 has 15 residues. V was pared by 0 bases and J by 8 bases, with 7 bases of the junction left unmatched. The germline V gene encodes CDR1 SGDLS and CDR2 YYNGEE. The chain's CDR3 is CASSVELGLVYEQFF. The CDR3 nucleotides are TGTGCCAGCAGCGTAGAGTTGGGACTAGTATATGAGCAGTTCTTC. Full variable domain (rest looked up from reference TRBV9 and TRBJ2-1): DSGVTQTPKHLITATGQRVTLRCSPRSGDLSVYWYQQSLDQGLQFLIQYYNGEERAKGNILERFSAQQFPDLHSELNLSSLELGDSALYFCASSVELGLVYEQFFGPGTRLTVL.

J is TRBJ2-7 and V is TRBV12-3 or TRBV12-4, with 11 bases matching TRBD2. J gave up 2 bases and V 4 bases, and 7 bases lay outside the gene matches. This CDR3 is 16 amino acids long. The CDR3 DNA sequence: TGTGCCAGCAGTTCCAGGACTAGCGGGTCCCCCTACGAGCAGTACTTC. Translating it yields CASSSRTSGSPYEQYF.

This clonotype was observed a few times. V and J are TRBV4-3 and TRBJ2-3; D remains unclear. Germline V CDR1 and CDR2: LGHNA, YSLEER. The CDR3 is 15 amino acids. Deletions cut 0 bases from V and 5 bases from J, with 12 bases between. This chain's CDR3 is CASSQDLQSGDTQYF. The CDR3, as DNA: TGCGCCAGCAGCCAAGATTTGCAGTCAGGAGATACGCAGTATTTT.

In this sample, this clonotype turned up a few times. The genes are TRBV5-1 and TRBJ1-2; the D gene is possibly TRBD1 (5 bases). The CDR3 runs 14 residues. The germline CDR1 and CDR2 sequences are SGHRS and YFSETQ. V gave up 6 bases and J gave up 2 bases, with 14 bases separating them. The CDR3 protein is CASKGTATNYGYTF. The DNA of the CDR3 is TGCGCCAGCAAGGGGACCGCGACCAACTATGGCTACACCTTC.

This chain joins TRBV4-2 and TRBJ2-1; D perhaps matches TRBD2 (7 bases). Trimming took off 3 bases at V and 8 bases at J, with 26 bases between the two ends. The V gene's germline CDR1 is LGHNA and CDR2 YNFKEQ. The CDR3 spans 18 residues. The CDR3 spells CASSHDGEGGPLAHEQFF. The CDR3 DNA sequence: TGTGCCAGCAGCCACGATGGGGAGGGGGGGCCGCTAGCTCATGAGCAGTTCTTC.

The sample holds many counts of this clonotype. The V and J genes are TRBV10-3 and TRBJ1-1; D unclear. This CDR3 spans 12 amino acids. Germline V CDR1 and CDR2: ENHRY, SYGVKD. V gave up 0 bases and J gave up 4 bases, with 3 bases separating them. The CDR3 DNA reads TGTGCCATCAGTGAGTCAGGCACTGAAGCTTTCTTT. Translating gives CAISESGTEAFF.

This chain joins TRBV5-1 and TRBJ1-2, with a tentative D call TRBD1 (5 bases). The germline V and J ends were trimmed by 4 bases and 0 bases, with 10 bases remaining between them. Germline V gene lookup returns CDR1 SGHRS and CDR2 YFSETQ. This CDR3 region has 14 residues. Here the CDR3 reads CASSGEGPNYGYTF. As DNA, the CDR3 is TGCGCCAGCAGCGGTGAGGGGCCTAACTATGGCTACACCTTC. Based on the CDR3 plus reference TRBV5-1 and TRBJ1-2, the full variable domain is KAGVTQTPRYLIKTRGQQVTLSCSPISGHRSVSWYQQTPGQGLQFLFEYFSETQRNKGNFPGRFSGRQFSNSRSEMNVSTLELGDSALYLCASSGEGPNYGYTFGSGTRLTVV.

This clonotype has at least ten counts. This chain joins TRBV7-9 and TRBJ2-1; 7 nucleotides line up with TRBD1. This CDR3 spans 15 amino acids. Germline CDR1 reads SEHNR; CDR2 reads FQNEAQ (reference sequence). V was pared by 3 bases and J by 2 bases, with 4 bases of the junction left unmatched. The DNA of the CDR3 is TGTGCCAGCAGCTTTCGGGACAGAGCCTACAATGAGCAGTTCTTC. This sequence encodes CASSFRDRAYNEQFF.

This clonotype was picked up a small number of times. V and J are TRBV20-1 and TRBJ2-7; D is possibly TRBD1 (6 bases). The CDR3 runs 15 residues. The V gene's germline CDR1 is DFQATT and CDR2 SNEGSKA (reference sequence). Trimming cost V 4 bases and J 0 bases, with 16 bases left between them. Here the CDR3 DNA reads TGCAGTGCTACCGGACAGCTTCTTAGCTCCTACGAGCAGTACTTC. Residues: CSATGQLLSSYEQYF.

The chain is built from TRBV7-9 and TRBJ2-7; 13 bases align to TRBD2. The CDR3 totals 19 residues. The V gene's germline CDR1 is SEHNR and CDR2 FQNEAQ (reference sequence). V trimming: 5 bases; J trimming: 5 bases; junction bases outside the gene matches: 18. The CDR3 DNA sequence: TGTGCCAGCAGCCTAGGAGGCGAACGGTGGACTAGCGGGAGAGACGAGCAGTACTTC. Protein: CASSLGGERWTSGRDEQYF.

This chain connects TRBV6-1 to TRBJ2-2; D remains ambiguous. This CDR3 is 13 amino acids long. The germline V gene encodes CDR1 MNHNS and CDR2 SASEGT. V lost 3 bases, J lost 4 bases, and 6 bases lay in between. Here the CDR3 reads CASSDYGTGELFF. In nucleotides, the CDR3 is TGTGCCAGCAGTGACTATGGCACCGGGGAGCTGTTTTTT.